These T cell receptor beta chains were read from a single sample in a study of T cells of healthy individuals. Via MiXCR, TCRdb re-called the 5' RACE reads, giving one row per CDR3 protein. The sample holds about 82,000 distinct CDR3 sequences; roughly 5% are singletons and the top ten take about 7.5%. The receptors shown here come from a female donor in good health. The CDR3 runs from the conserved cysteine through the conserved F or W. A D gene is named only where the DNA matches it firmly. Rows may omit the clone size; those that give it use once, few, many or a size class.

size,V,D,J,CDR3,DNA
many,TRBV2,-,TRBJ2-4,CASSEEAAVKNIQYF,TGTGCCAGCAGTGAGGAGGCGGCGGTCAAAAACATTCAGTACTTC
many,TRBV4-1,-,TRBJ2-3,CASSQVRRLPGGTDTQYF,TGCGCCAGCAGCCAAGTTAGGCGTCTTCCAGGAGGAACAGATACGCAGTATTTT
-,TRBV19,-,TRBJ2-4,CASSRNYRDAFAKNIQYF,TGTGCCAGTAGTCGGAACTACAGGGACGCGTTCGCCAAAAACATTCAGTACTTC
few,TRBV30,-,TRBJ2-2,CAWNPGPGRTGELFF,TGTGCCTGGAATCCTGGCCCGGGGAGGACCGGGGAGCTGTTTTTT
many,TRBV7-9,-,TRBJ1-1,CASSLQWNTEAFF,TGTGCCAGCAGCTTACAATGGAACACTGAAGCTTTCTTT
few,TRBV6-5,-,TRBJ1-5,CASRGGGARSNQPQHF,TGTGCCAGCAGGGGGGGAGGGGCGCGGTCCAATCAGCCCCAGCATTTT
few,TRBV4-3,-,TRBJ2-1,CASSQEDSPGSYNEQFF,TGCGCCAGCAGCCAAGAGGACTCACCCGGCTCCTACAATGAGCAGTTCTTC
many,TRBV6-6,TRBD1,TRBJ2-3,CASSLRQGDTQYF,TGTGCCAGCAGTTTACGACAGGGAGATACGCAGTATTTT
few,TRBV12-3/TRBV12-4,-,TRBJ1-1,CASRHRGLNTEAFF,TGTGCCAGCAGACATAGGGGCTTGAACACTGAAGCTTTCTTT
many,TRBV30,-,TRBJ1-1,CAWSVRSYREVTEAFF,TGTGCCTGGAGTGTAAGGAGTTATCGCGAGGTCACTGAAGCTTTCTTT
-,TRBV29-1,TRBD1,TRBJ1-1,CSVGLNQGGTEAFF,TGCAGCGTTGGACTGAATCAGGGGGGCACTGAAGCTTTCTTT
-,TRBV12-3/TRBV12-4,-,TRBJ1-1,CASSPLGVNTEAFF,TGTGCCAGCAGTCCCCTGGGAGTGAACACTGAAGCTTTCTTT
many,TRBV7-8,TRBD1,TRBJ1-2,CASSPRQGPNYGYTF,TGTGCCAGCAGCCCCCGACAGGGACCTAACTATGGCTACACCTTC
many,TRBV11-2,TRBD2,TRBJ2-3,CASTATGGRTDTQYF,TGTGCCAGCACCGCAACTGGCGGGAGGACAGATACGCAGTATTTT
many,TRBV4-1,-,TRBJ2-7,CASSQERWGTYEQYF,TGCGCCAGCAGCCAAGAACGATGGGGCACCTACGAGCAGTACTTC
many,TRBV11-3,TRBD2,TRBJ2-1,CASSPQTSGRNEQFF,TGTGCCAGCAGCCCCCAGACTAGCGGGAGGAATGAGCAGTTCTTC
many,TRBV7-2,-,TRBJ2-1,CASSPGGVGEQFF,TGTGCCAGCAGTCCCGGAGGGGTTGGTGAGCAGTTCTTC
-,TRBV6-2/TRBV6-3,TRBD2,TRBJ2-7,CASSYEEARGETYEQYF,TGTGCCAGCAGTTACGAAGAGGCTCGGGGGGAAACCTACGAGCAGTACTTC
-,TRBV10-3,-,TRBJ1-2,CAISGTANYGYTF,TGTGCCATCAGTGGGACAGCGAACTATGGCTACACCTTC
-,TRBV12-3/TRBV12-4,-,TRBJ1-5,CASSLGRYSNQPQHF,TGTGCCAGCAGTTTAGGCAGATATAGCAATCAGCCCCAGCATTTT
many,TRBV11-2,TRBD1,TRBJ2-3,CASSFRWRTGLTDTQYF,TGTGCCAGCAGCTTTCGTTGGAGGACAGGGCTGACAGATACGCAGTATTTT
few,TRBV30,-,TRBJ1-5,CAWSAPGQPQHF,TGTGCCTGGAGTGCACCGGGGCAGCCCCAGCATTTT
many,TRBV27,TRBD2,TRBJ2-7,CASSLSRREGASYEQYF,TGTGCCAGCAGTTTATCGCGGCGGGAGGGTGCATCCTACGAGCAGTACTTC
many,TRBV7-2,TRBD1,TRBJ1-5,CASSAVEGAGQPQHF,TGTGCCAGCAGCGCGGTGGAGGGGGCAGGACAGCCCCAGCATTTT
few,TRBV21-1,-,TRBJ2-7,CASSKGGRGASPWEYEQYF,TGTGCCAGCAGCAAAGGGGGTCGAGGGGCCAGTCCATGGGAGTACGAGCAGTACTTC
-,TRBV7-2,-,TRBJ1-1,CASRSAGGGTEAFF,TGTGCCAGCAGGTCCGCCGGGGGGGGGACTGAAGCTTTCTTT
many,TRBV5-4,TRBD1,TRBJ2-7,CASSLGGDRSYEQYF,TGTGCCAGCAGCTTGGGAGGGGACAGAAGCTACGAGCAGTACTTC
few,TRBV7-2,TRBD1,TRBJ2-5,CASRRTGTSRETQYF,TGTGCCAGCAGGCGGACAGGGACATCCCGGGAGACCCAGTACTTC
-,TRBV4-2,-,TRBJ1-2,CASSQDGNANYGYTF,TGTGCCAGCAGCCAAGATGGCAATGCTAACTATGGCTACACCTTC
many,TRBV29-1,TRBD1,TRBJ2-1,CSARQGVGNEQFF,TGCAGCGCCAGACAGGGGGTGGGGAATGAGCAGTTCTTC
many,TRBV6-5,-,TRBJ2-1,CASSYGNDNEQFF,TGTGCCAGCAGTTACGGGAACGACAATGAGCAGTTCTTC
many,TRBV29-1,-,TRBJ1-2,CSVAYRTDYGYTF,TGCAGCGTTGCCTACAGGACTGACTATGGCTACACCTTC
-,TRBV19,TRBD2,TRBJ2-1,CASAGTSGSNGQFF,TGTGCCAGCGCTGGGACTAGCGGGAGCAATGGGCAGTTCTTC
-,TRBV6-5,TRBD1,TRBJ1-6,CASSRTGTGGERALHF,TGTGCCAGCAGTAGAACCGGGACAGGGGGCGAGAGAGCCCTCCACTTT
many,TRBV12-3/TRBV12-4,-,TRBJ2-3,CASSSEGHRDTQYF,TGTGCCAGCAGTTCCGAAGGACACAGGGATACGCAGTATTTT
many,TRBV5-5,TRBD2,TRBJ2-1,CASSLREGLVNEQFF,TGTGCCAGCAGCTTGCGGGAGGGCCTAGTAAATGAGCAGTTCTTC
few,TRBV6-6,-,TRBJ2-5,CASSYPAETQYF,TGTGCCAGCAGTTACCCTGCGGAGACCCAGTACTTC
many,TRBV5-5,TRBD1,TRBJ2-1,CASNQGQGGQNEQFF,TGTGCCAGCAACCAGGGACAGGGGGGACAGAATGAGCAGTTCTTC
many,TRBV7-2,TRBD2,TRBJ2-7,CASSLGPAGEPYEQYF,TGTGCCAGCAGCTTAGGCCCAGCGGGAGAGCCCTACGAGCAGTACTTC
many,TRBV7-3,TRBD2,TRBJ2-3,CASSLIAGVSDTQYF,TGTGCCAGCAGCTTAATCGCGGGAGTGTCTGATACGCAGTATTTT
many,TRBV6-2/TRBV6-3,TRBD2,TRBJ2-1,CASSYPSSGTSGTYEQFF,TGTGCCAGCAGTTACCCAAGTTCCGGGACTAGCGGGACGTATGAGCAGTTCTTC
many,TRBV6-5,TRBD1,TRBJ1-4,CASSYAIQGANEKLFF,TGTGCCAGCAGTTACGCAATACAGGGGGCTAATGAAAAACTGTTTTTT
few,TRBV5-1,-,TRBJ1-1,CASSLAARREAFF,TGCGCCAGCAGCTTGGCCGCCAGGAGAGAAGCTTTCTTT
few,TRBV28,-,TRBJ1-6,CASSLGSYNSPLHF,TGTGCCAGCAGTTTGGGTTCCTATAATTCACCCCTCCACTTT
few,TRBV12-3/TRBV12-4,TRBD1,TRBJ2-7,CASSSGTGNEQYF,TGTGCCAGCAGTTCTGGGACAGGGAACGAGCAGTACTTC
once,TRBV5-5,-,TRBJ2-2,CASSYGYRMNTGELFF,TGTGCCAGCAGCTATGGTTACAGAATGAACACCGGGGAGCTGTTTTTT
many,TRBV9,-,TRBJ2-5,CASSVGALLAQETQYF,TGTGCCAGCAGCGTAGGTGCTCTCCTAGCACAAGAGACCCAGTACTTC
many,TRBV7-9,-,TRBJ2-6,CATEAGSYSGANVLTF,TGTGCCACCGAGGCGGGGAGCTACTCTGGGGCCAACGTCCTGACTTTC
few,TRBV28,TRBD2,TRBJ2-2,CASRSTSGRAGTGELFF,TGTGCCAGCAGGTCGACTAGCGGGAGAGCTGGCACCGGGGAGCTGTTTTTT
-,TRBV6-5,-,TRBJ2-6,CASSYRSGANALTF,TGTGCCAGCAGTTACAGATCCGGGGCCAACGCCCTGACTTTC
many,TRBV10-1,-,TRBJ2-3,CASSKQGEGPTDTQYF,TGCGCCAGCAGTAAACAGGGAGAAGGACCCACAGATACGCAGTATTTT
-,TRBV6-1,TRBD1,TRBJ1-4,CASSEGQGRRLFF,TGTGCCAGCAGTGAAGGACAGGGTAGGAGATTGTTTTTT
many,TRBV5-4,-,TRBJ2-4,CASSSGRQGGIQYF,TGTGCCAGCAGCTCGGGACGCCAAGGAGGCATTCAGTACTTC
many,TRBV7-3,-,TRBJ2-1,CASSPLAYHEQFF,TGTGCCAGTTCCCCCCTAGCGTACCATGAGCAGTTCTTC
-,TRBV4-2,-,TRBJ2-3,CASSQDHGSSTDTQYF,TGTGCCAGCAGCCAAGACCACGGGTCTAGCACAGATACGCAGTATTTT
few,TRBV13,-,TRBJ2-3,CASRSSTDTQYF,TGTGCCAGCAGATCGAGCACAGATACGCAGTATTTT
many,TRBV9,-,TRBJ2-7,CASSAGGQDVYEQYF,TGTGCCAGCAGCGCTGGGGGGCAGGACGTCTACGAGCAGTACTTC
-,TRBV6-1,-,TRBJ1-5,CASSAQGYNQPQHF,TGTGCCAGCAGTGCACAGGGTTACAATCAGCCCCAGCATTTT
-,TRBV12-3/TRBV12-4,-,TRBJ2-2,CASSPILWEGNTGELFF,TGTGCCAGCAGCCCGATTTTGTGGGAAGGGAACACCGGGGAGCTGTTTTTT